This TCR beta chain was profiled in a study of blood T cell repertoires in COVID-19. The wider study: Nucleic acid was either cDNA or gDNA, and it came from T cells, B-cell-depleted T cells, or PBMCs.

The junction had 6 bases not matched to a gene; V was cut back by 3 bases and J by 3 bases. The germline V gene encodes CDR1 MGHRA and CDR2 YSYEKL. The CDR3 is 15 amino acids. Profiling relied on immunoSEQ multiplex PCR, and the TCRdb table lists in-frame clones only, not all of them. The sample contains a few hundred thousand clones, 65% to 85% of which appear only once. The receptor's source is a middle-aged man who had recovered from COVID-19. The chain carries TRBV4-1 and TRBJ2-7, with TRBD2 matching over 9 bases. The sample consisted of PBMCs or T cells enriched from blood (not recorded which). The chain's CDR3 is CASSHPGTSIYEQYF. CDR3 sequence (DNA): TGCGCCAGCAGCCATCCCGGGACTAGCATCTACGAGCAGTACTTC.